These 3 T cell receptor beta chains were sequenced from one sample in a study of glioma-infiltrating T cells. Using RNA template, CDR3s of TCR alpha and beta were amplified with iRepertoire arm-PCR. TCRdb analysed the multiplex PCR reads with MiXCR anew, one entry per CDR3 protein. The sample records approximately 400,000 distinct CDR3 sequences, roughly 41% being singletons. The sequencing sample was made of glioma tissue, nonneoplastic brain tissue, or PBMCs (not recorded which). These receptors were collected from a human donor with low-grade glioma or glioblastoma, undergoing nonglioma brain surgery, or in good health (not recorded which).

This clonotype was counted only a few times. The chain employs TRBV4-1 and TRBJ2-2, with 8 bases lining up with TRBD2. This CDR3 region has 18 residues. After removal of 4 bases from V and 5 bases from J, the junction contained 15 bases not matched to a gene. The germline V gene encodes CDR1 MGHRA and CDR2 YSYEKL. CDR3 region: CASSRPVTSGSTTGELFF. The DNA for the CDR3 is TGCGCCAGCAGCCGCCCAGTGACCAGCGGGAGTACAACCGGGGAGCTGTTTTTT.

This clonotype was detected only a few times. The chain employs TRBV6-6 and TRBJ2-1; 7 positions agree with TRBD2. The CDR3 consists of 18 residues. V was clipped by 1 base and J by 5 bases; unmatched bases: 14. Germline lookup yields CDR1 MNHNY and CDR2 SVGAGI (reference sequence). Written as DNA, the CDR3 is TGTGCCAGCAGTTACTGGGGCCCTATGTCGGGAGGCCACAATGAGCAGTTCTTC. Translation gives CASSYWGPMSGGHNEQFF.

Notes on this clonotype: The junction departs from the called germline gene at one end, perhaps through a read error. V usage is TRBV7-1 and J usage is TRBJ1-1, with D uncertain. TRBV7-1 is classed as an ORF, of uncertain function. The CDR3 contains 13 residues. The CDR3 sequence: CASSSPVATETFF. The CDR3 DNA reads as TGTGCCAGCAGCTCCCCGGTAGCAACTGAAACTTTCTTT.